The clone carrying this TCR beta chain was counted a few times. As yet, its antigen is unknown. From the 5' RACE reads, TCRdb called clonotypes with MiXCR, one entry per CDR3 protein. The sample lists about 160,000 distinct CDR3 sequences, around 7.2% occurring once. These data come from a study of T cells after yellow fever vaccination. The overall study: SMART-Seq v4 Ultra Low Input prepared the low-cell-number fractions. Study results and limitations: Booster samples showed a return of most primary-vaccination clones (roughly 96% CD4, approximately 85% CD8). Bulk-population clonotypes that are abundant could appear as contaminants in FACS-sorted repertoires. A weaker secondary response peaked on day 5, the primary on day 15.

The CDR3 extends over 14 amino acids. V lost 2 bases and J 5 bases, leaving 7 bases between the germline ends. The V and J genes are TRBV12-3 or TRBV12-4 and TRBJ1-6, with D possibly being TRBD1 (6 bases). The source was CD4+ T cells sorted from PBMCs, collected 4 to 5 days after the first yellow fever vaccination. This receptor was identified in a man between 18 and 29 years old who received the YFV17D yellow fever vaccine. The CDR3 DNA follows: TGTGCCAGCAGTTTAAGGGGGAATAATTCACCCCTCCACTTT. Translating it yields CASSLRGNNSPLHF.